This TCR beta chain was recorded in a study of blood T cell repertoires in COVID-19. Assay used: immunoSEQ multiplex PCR; TCRdb lists only in-frame clones, some missing. The table includes about 120,000 clones, roughly 85% detected once. CDR1 GTSNPN and CDR2 SVGIG come from the germline V gene (reference sequence). The CDR3 is made up of 13 amino acids. Between the trimmed V and J ends, which lost 3 bases and 1 base, there was a span of 9 bases. The receptor was derived from a woman of 80 years or more with active or convalescent COVID-19. The V call is TRBV30, the J call TRBJ1-1, with D possibly matching TRBD1 (5 bases). Sequenced material: peripheral blood. CDR3 DNA: TGTGCCTGGAGGCGGACACAGAACACTGAAGCTTTCTTT. Amino acids: CAWRRTQNTEAFF.